The 3 T cell receptor beta chains presented below share a single source sample, sequenced in a study of shared clonotypes between healthy human individuals. The protocol was immunoSEQ multiplex PCR, while the TCRdb copy is restricted to in-frame clones and leaves out a portion. This table holds roughly 2.5 million clones, approximately 94% found once. Sequences were obtained from naive CD4+ T cells sorted from blood. Subset specified: CD45RA+ positively selected. The source is a man aged 18 to 35 in good health.

V is TRBV6-5 and J is TRBJ2-3; D possibly corresponds to TRBD2 (7 bases). CDR1 and CDR2 from the germline V gene are MNHEY and SVGAGI. Trimming removed 0 bases at V and 6 bases at J, with 13 bases between. This CDR3 region has 15 residues. The CDR3 region is CASSYSPGGLDTQYF. The DNA of the CDR3 is TGTGCCAGCAGTTACTCGCCGGGGGGCCTGGATACGCAGTATTTT.

Turning to this clone: The junction differs from germline at one of its ends, possibly a read error. V gene TRBV18 combines with J gene TRBJ2-5; D gene uncertain. CDR1 and CDR2 (germline): KGHSH, LQKENI. The CDR3 has 12 amino acids. The CDR3 region has the DNA TGTGCCAGCTCACGGGCCCAAGGGACCCAGTACTTC. Its protein is CASSRAQGTQYF.

The CDR3 here is CASSFAGTGLEKLFF. The CDR3 DNA is TGTGCCAGCAGCTTTGCCGGGACGGGCCTTGAAAAACTGTTTTTT. The chain is built from TRBV5-6 and TRBJ1-4; D is perhaps TRBD1 (5 bases). Germline CDR1 SGHDT, CDR2 YYEEEE. There are 15 residues in the CDR3. Trimming left V 2 bases short and J 7 bases short, with 15 bases between.